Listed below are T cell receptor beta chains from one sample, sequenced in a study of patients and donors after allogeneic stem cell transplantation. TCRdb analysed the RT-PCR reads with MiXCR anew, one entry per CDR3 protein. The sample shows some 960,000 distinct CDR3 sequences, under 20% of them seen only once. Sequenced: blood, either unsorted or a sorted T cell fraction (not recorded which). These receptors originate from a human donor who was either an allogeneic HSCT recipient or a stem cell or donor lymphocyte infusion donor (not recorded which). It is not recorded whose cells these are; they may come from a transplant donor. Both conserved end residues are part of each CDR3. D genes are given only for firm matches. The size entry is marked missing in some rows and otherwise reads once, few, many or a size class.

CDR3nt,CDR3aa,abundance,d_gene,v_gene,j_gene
TGTGCCAGCAGCCGAGTGACTAGCGGGAGGGCAGGAGATACGCAGTATTTT,CASSRVTSGRAGDTQYF,few,TRBD2,TRBV7-9,TRBJ2-3
TGTGCCAGCAGTCACGGGACGGAGGCCAGCTACACCTTC,CASSHGTEASYTF,few,.,TRBV12-3/TRBV12-4,TRBJ1-2
TGTGCCAGCACCACTCACCTCGGACAGGGGAGTTCGAACACCGGGGAGCTGTTTTTT,CASTTHLGQGSSNTGELFF,.,TRBD1,TRBV28,TRBJ2-2
TGCGCCAGCAGCTTGGAAATGGGCCCGGGGGCGATGAACACTGAAGCTTTCTTT,CASSLEMGPGAMNTEAFF,few,.,TRBV5-1,TRBJ1-1
TGTGCCAGCAGTGTCCCCGACGAGCAGTACTTC,CASSVPDEQYF,few,.,TRBV2,TRBJ2-7
TGCGCCAGCAGCTCGAGGACGACTTACCCCACTGAAGCTTTCTTT,CASSSRTTYPTEAFF,.,.,TRBV5-1,TRBJ1-1
TGTGCCAGCAGCCAGACGCTACTAGCGGAGCCTTGGAATGAGCAGTTCTTC,CASSQTLLAEPWNEQFF,few,TRBD2,TRBV4-2,TRBJ2-1
TGTGCCACCAGTGATTCCTCGATCGAAAAACTGTTTTTT,CATSDSSIEKLFF,few,.,TRBV24-1,TRBJ1-4
TGTGCCAGCAGTTATTTAAGCGAGGGACTGAGAAACAATGAGCAGTTCTTC,CASSYLSEGLRNNEQFF,.,.,TRBV6-5,TRBJ2-1
TGCAGTGCTAGCCGCGCAGGCAGCTTGAACACTGAAGCTTTCTTT,CSASRAGSLNTEAFF,few,.,TRBV20-1,TRBJ1-1
TGTGCCAGCAGCGAGGTAAACTATGGCTACACCTTC,CASSEVNYGYTF,.,.,TRBV7-9,TRBJ1-2
TGTGCCAGCAGCAATTACGATAGACTGCGGGGCGTAACGAATCAGCCCCAGCATTTT,CASSNYDRLRGVTNQPQHF,.,.,TRBV21-1,TRBJ1-5
TGTGCCAGCAGTTTAGCCCCAGCGGGGGGCACAGATACGCAGTATTTT,CASSLAPAGGTDTQYF,many,TRBD2,TRBV12-3/TRBV12-4,TRBJ2-3
TGCAGTGCTACCAGCCCCGGGACAGGGGCCTCCTACGAGCAGTACTTC,CSATSPGTGASYEQYF,.,TRBD1,TRBV20-1,TRBJ2-7
TGCAGTGCTAGTGGAGCGGGGGGGCGTTACGAGCAGTACTTC,CSASGAGGRYEQYF,.,TRBD2,TRBV20-1,TRBJ2-7
TGTGCCAGCAGTTTAATCGGGTCAGTCTATGGCTACACCTTC,CASSLIGSVYGYTF,many,.,TRBV12-3/TRBV12-4,TRBJ1-2
TGTGCCTGGGGGTTAGCGGGAGGGAGCACAGATACGCAGTATTTT,CAWGLAGGSTDTQYF,.,TRBD2,TRBV30,TRBJ2-3
TGTGCCAGCAGCTTGTCCGACAGGATAGTTTACAATGAGCAGTTCTTC,CASSLSDRIVYNEQFF,few,.,TRBV5-6,TRBJ2-1
TGTGCCAGCAGTTCTCCCGGACAGGGGAATTCACCCCTCCACTTT,CASSSPGQGNSPLHF,many,TRBD1,TRBV12-3/TRBV12-4,TRBJ1-6
TGTGCCAGCAGCTTCTGGCAGGGGGCCGATGGCTACACCTTC,CASSFWQGADGYTF,few,TRBD1,TRBV7-9,TRBJ1-2
TGTGCCAGCAGCCCAGGGCGGGGACGGCAAGAGACCCAGTACTTC,CASSPGRGRQETQYF,few,.,TRBV7-3,TRBJ2-5
TGCGCCAGCAGCTTGGGACTAGCGCCTAACAATGAGCAGTTCTTC,CASSLGLAPNNEQFF,many,TRBD2,TRBV5-1,TRBJ2-1
TGCGCCAGCAGCCAAAGACAGGGGAACACTGAAGCTTTCTTT,CASSQRQGNTEAFF,few,TRBD1,TRBV4-1,TRBJ1-1
TGCGCCAGCAGTCTTAGGACAGGGGGCGGCCCCTACGAGCAGTACTTC,CASSLRTGGGPYEQYF,few,TRBD1,TRBV5-1,TRBJ2-7
TGTGCCAGCAGCCCTAATCCCGGGACAGCTAATGAAAAACTGTTTTTT,CASSPNPGTANEKLFF,.,TRBD1,TRBV4-2,TRBJ1-4
TGTGCCAGCAGTTCCCTTACGAGACAGGGGCAAGAGACCCAGTACTTC,CASSSLTRQGQETQYF,few,TRBD1,TRBV27,TRBJ2-5
TGTGCCAGCAGCTTACTGGACGGGCTGGAGACCAAGTACTTC,CASSLLDGLETKYF,once,.,TRBV7-2,TRBJ2-5
TGCGCCAGCAGCCAAGAGGGACATAGTACCGGGGAGCTGTTTTTT,CASSQEGHSTGELFF,few,.,TRBV4-1,TRBJ2-2
TGCAGTGTTGCAGGGGCTGGGGACACTGAAGCTTTCTTT,CSVAGAGDTEAFF,few,.,TRBV20-1,TRBJ1-1
TGTGCCAGCAGCTTTCGACAGGTTCTTGGAGAGACCCAGTACTTC,CASSFRQVLGETQYF,few,.,TRBV7-2,TRBJ2-5
TGTGCCAGCTCACCTGTGATTGGCGGGGAAAAACTGTTTTTT,CASSPVIGGEKLFF,few,.,TRBV18,TRBJ1-4
TGCAGCGCCAGGGGGGGGACTGAAGCTTTCTTT,CSARGGTEAFF,many,TRBD1,TRBV20-1,TRBJ1-1
TGCAGTTTGCCAGAGCCGGCAACTAATGAAAAACTGTTTTTT,CSLPEPATNEKLFF,many,.,TRBV20-1,TRBJ1-4
TGTGCCAGCAGTTTGGGGGACGGCTACGAGCAGTACTTC,CASSLGDGYEQYF,many,.,TRBV12-3/TRBV12-4,TRBJ2-7
TGTGCCAGCAGCCCCAGGGGAGAAGAGACCCAGTACTTC,CASSPRGEETQYF,many,.,TRBV6-2/TRBV6-3,TRBJ2-5
TGTGCCAGCAGTTCGGCGGAACTCACCTACGAGCAGTACTTC,CASSSAELTYEQYF,many,.,TRBV12-3/TRBV12-4,TRBJ2-7
TGTGCCAGCAGTCTCCCGGCCGGGGAAGCTTTCTTT,CASSLPAGEAFF,many,.,TRBV12-3/TRBV12-4,TRBJ1-1
TGTGCCACCAGTGATTTCTCTAGCAATCAGCCCCAGCATTTT,CATSDFSSNQPQHF,.,.,TRBV24-1,TRBJ1-5
TGCGCCAGCAGCTTGGCAGGGACTGGAGATACGCAGTATTTT,CASSLAGTGDTQYF,.,.,TRBV5-1,TRBJ2-3
TGCGCCAGCAGCTCGGGTAGCCTAGTTACCTCCTACGAGCAGTACTTC,CASSSGSLVTSYEQYF,.,.,TRBV5-1,TRBJ2-7
TGTGCCAGCAGTTTACGACCCCTTCTCGGTAGCGGGAACACCGGGGAGCTGTTTTTT,CASSLRPLLGSGNTGELFF,.,.,TRBV12-3/TRBV12-4,TRBJ2-2
TGTGCCAGCTCACCATTTGAACAGGGACCCCACACTGAAGCTTTCTTT,CASSPFEQGPHTEAFF,.,.,TRBV18,TRBJ1-1
TGTGCCAGCAGTCAAGCCCAGGGTGTCACTGAAGCTTTCTTT,CASSQAQGVTEAFF,.,.,TRBV7-3,TRBJ1-1
TGTGCCAGCAGCTCCGGGGAAGAGCAGTTCTTC,CASSSGEEQFF,many,.,TRBV13,TRBJ2-1
TGTGCCAGCAGGCCCCCCGGGGCCAACAGGGGGAAAGAGACCCAGTACTTC,CASRPPGANRGKETQYF,.,TRBD1,TRBV28,TRBJ2-5
TGTGCCATCAGTGAGTTGGCCGGGAATGAGCAGTTCTTC,CAISELAGNEQFF,many,.,TRBV10-3,TRBJ2-1
TGTGCCAGCAGCCCCTTTACTAGCGGGGGGGCGACAGATACGCAGTATTTT,CASSPFTSGGATDTQYF,.,TRBD2,TRBV3-1,TRBJ2-3
TGTGCCAGCAGCGTCGGCTTCGGGACGGTCTATGGCTACACCTTC,CASSVGFGTVYGYTF,.,.,TRBV9,TRBJ1-2
TGTGCCAGCGGGGCAGGCGACACCGGGGAGCTGTTTTTT,CASGAGDTGELFF,.,.,TRBV6-1,TRBJ2-2
TGCGCCAGCAGTCGGACAGTTATTACGAACACTGAAGCTTTCTTT,CASSRTVITNTEAFF,.,.,TRBV4-3,TRBJ1-1
TGTGCCAGCAGCTTAGACCGGACTCGGGGCAATCAGCCCCAGCATTTT,CASSLDRTRGNQPQHF,few,.,TRBV7-6,TRBJ1-5
TGTGCCAGCAGTGTGGTAAGGGGCAACTACAATGAGCAGTTCTTC,CASSVVRGNYNEQFF,.,.,TRBV2,TRBJ2-1
TGTGCCATCAGTGAATATTTGGGCTACGAGCAGTACTTC,CAISEYLGYEQYF,.,.,TRBV10-3,TRBJ2-7
TGTGCCAGCAGTTACTCGGCGGGAATTCAGCCCCAGCATTTT,CASSYSAGIQPQHF,few,.,TRBV6-2/TRBV6-3,TRBJ1-5
TGCGCCAGCAGCCGCGGTATGGACACTGAAGCTTTCTTT,CASSRGMDTEAFF,.,.,TRBV5-1,TRBJ1-1
TGTGCCACCAGCACCAAAAAGGGTGGGGTTTCACCCCTCCACTTT,CATSTKKGGVSPLHF,.,.,TRBV15,TRBJ1-6
TGTGCCAGCAGTTTCAGTAGACGGGAAGCTTTCTTT,CASSFSRREAFF,.,.,TRBV28,TRBJ1-1
TGTGCCAGCAGGACATCAGGACAGGCCGGTTACGAGCAGTACTTC,CASRTSGQAGYEQYF,.,TRBD1,TRBV6-1,TRBJ2-7
TGCAGTGCAACCGGGACAGGGGTCTTAAGCAATCAGCCCCAGCATTTT,CSATGTGVLSNQPQHF,.,TRBD1,TRBV20-1,TRBJ1-5